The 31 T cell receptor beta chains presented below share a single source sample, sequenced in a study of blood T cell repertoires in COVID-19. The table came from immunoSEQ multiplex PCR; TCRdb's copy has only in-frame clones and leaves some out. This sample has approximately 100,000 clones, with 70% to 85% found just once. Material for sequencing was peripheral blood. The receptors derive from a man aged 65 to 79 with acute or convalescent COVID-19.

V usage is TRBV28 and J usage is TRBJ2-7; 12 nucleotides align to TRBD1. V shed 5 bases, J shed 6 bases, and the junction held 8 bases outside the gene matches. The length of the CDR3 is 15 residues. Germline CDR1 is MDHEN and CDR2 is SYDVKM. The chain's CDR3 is CASSTPGQGASEQYF. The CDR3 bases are TGTGCCAGCAGTACCCCGGGACAGGGGGCCTCCGAGCAGTACTTC.

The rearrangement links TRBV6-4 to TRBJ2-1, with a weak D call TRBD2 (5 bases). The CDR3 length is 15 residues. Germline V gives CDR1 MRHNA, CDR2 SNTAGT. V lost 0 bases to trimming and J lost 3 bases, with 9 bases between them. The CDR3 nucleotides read TGTGCCAGCAGTGACTCAAGCCGGGACTACAATGAGCAGTTCTTC. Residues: CASSDSSRDYNEQFF.

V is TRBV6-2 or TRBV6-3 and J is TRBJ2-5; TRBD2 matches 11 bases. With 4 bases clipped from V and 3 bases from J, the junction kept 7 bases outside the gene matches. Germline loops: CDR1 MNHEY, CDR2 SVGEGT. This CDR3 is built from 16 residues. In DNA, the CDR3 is TGTGCCAGCAGTTCATACCAGACTAGCGGGAAAGAGACCCAGTACTTC. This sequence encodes CASSSYQTSGKETQYF.

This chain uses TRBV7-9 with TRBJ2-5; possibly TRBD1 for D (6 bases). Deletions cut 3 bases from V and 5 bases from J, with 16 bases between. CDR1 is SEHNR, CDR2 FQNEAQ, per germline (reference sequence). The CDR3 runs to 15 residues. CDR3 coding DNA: TGTGCCAGCAGCTTGCGTGGGGGCCTAAGGGAGACCCAGTACTTC. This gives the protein CASSLRGGLRETQYF.

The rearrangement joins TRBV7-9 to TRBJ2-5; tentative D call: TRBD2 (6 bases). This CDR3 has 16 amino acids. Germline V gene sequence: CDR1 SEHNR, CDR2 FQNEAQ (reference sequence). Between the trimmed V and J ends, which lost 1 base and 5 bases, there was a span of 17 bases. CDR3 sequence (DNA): TGTGCCAGCAGCTTAGGAGGAGGGGCAGGGTTCGAGACCCAGTACTTC. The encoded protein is CASSLGGGAGFETQYF.

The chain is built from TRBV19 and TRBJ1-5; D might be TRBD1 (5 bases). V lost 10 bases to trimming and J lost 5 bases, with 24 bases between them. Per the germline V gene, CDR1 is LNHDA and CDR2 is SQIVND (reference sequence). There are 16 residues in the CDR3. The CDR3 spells CATDQRWGRMDQPQHF. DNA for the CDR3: TGTGCCACCGACCAGCGATGGGGCAGGATGGATCAGCCCCAGCATTTT.

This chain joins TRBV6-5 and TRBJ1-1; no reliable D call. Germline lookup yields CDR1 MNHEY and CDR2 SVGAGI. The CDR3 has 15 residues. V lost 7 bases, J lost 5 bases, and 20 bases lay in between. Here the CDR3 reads CASNIPGRGATEAFF. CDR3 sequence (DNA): TGTGCCAGCAACATCCCCGGGCGGGGAGCAACTGAAGCTTTCTTT.

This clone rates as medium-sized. In DNA form, the CDR3 reads TGTGCCAGCAGCTTGTCGGGGTTTAATGAAAAACTGTTTTTT. Amino acid sequence: CASSLSGFNEKLFF. The chain recombines TRBV11-2 with TRBJ1-4; D gene uncertain. This CDR3 comprises 14 residues. V gave up 3 bases and J gave up 4 bases, with 9 bases separating them. CDR1 and CDR2 from the germline V gene are SGHAT and FQNNGV.

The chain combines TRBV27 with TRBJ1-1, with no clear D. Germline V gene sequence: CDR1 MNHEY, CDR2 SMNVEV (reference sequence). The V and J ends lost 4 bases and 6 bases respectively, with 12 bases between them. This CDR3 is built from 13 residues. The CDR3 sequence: CASSSLRPAEAFF. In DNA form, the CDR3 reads TGTGCCAGCAGTTCCCTCAGGCCGGCTGAAGCTTTCTTT.

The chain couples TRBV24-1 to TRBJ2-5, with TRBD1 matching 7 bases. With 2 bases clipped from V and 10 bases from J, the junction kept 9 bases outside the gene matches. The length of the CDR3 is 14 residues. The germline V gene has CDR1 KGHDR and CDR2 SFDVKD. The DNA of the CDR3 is TGTGCCACCAGTGATTCAGGGACAGCTGGGGACCAGTACTTC. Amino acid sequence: CATSDSGTAGDQYF.

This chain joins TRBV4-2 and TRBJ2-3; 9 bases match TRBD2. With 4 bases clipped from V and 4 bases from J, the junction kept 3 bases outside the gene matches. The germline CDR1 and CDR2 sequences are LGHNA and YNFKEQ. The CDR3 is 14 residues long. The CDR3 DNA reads TGTGCCAGCAGCCGCGGGGGGGCCTCAGATACGCAGTATTTT. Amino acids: CASSRGGASDTQYF.

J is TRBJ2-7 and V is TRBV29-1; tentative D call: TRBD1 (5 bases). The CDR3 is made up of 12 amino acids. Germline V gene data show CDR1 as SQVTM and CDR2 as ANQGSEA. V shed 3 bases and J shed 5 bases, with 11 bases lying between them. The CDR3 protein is CSVDGAGHEQYF. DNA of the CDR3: TGCAGCGTTGATGGGGCAGGGCACGAGCAGTACTTC.

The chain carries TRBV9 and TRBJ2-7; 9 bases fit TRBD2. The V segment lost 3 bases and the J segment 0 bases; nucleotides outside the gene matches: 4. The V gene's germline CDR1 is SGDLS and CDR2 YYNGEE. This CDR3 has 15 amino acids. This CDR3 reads CASSGGTSFSYEQYF. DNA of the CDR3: TGTGCCAGCAGCGGGGGGACTAGCTTCTCCTACGAGCAGTACTTC.

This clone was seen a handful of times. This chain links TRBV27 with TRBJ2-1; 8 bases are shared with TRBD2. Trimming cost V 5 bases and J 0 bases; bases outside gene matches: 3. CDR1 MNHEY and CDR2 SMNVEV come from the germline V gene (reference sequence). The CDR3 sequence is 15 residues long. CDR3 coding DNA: TGTGCCAGCAGTAGAAGCGGGAGCTCCTACAATGAGCAGTTCTTC. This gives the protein CASSRSGSSYNEQFF.

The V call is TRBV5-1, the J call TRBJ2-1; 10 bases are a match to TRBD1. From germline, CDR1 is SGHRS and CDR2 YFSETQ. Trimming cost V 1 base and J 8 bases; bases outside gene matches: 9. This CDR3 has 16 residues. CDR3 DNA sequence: TGCGCCAGCAGCTTGTCTGGGGACAGGGGAGCGGATGAGCAGTTCTTC. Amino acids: CASSLSGDRGADEQFF.

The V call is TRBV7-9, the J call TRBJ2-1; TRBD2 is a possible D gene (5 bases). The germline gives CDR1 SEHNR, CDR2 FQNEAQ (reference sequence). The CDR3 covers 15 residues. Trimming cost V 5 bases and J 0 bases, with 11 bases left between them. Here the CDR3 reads CASSPTSLSYNEQFF. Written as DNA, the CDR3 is TGTGCCAGCAGCCCAACTAGTCTCTCCTACAATGAGCAGTTCTTC.

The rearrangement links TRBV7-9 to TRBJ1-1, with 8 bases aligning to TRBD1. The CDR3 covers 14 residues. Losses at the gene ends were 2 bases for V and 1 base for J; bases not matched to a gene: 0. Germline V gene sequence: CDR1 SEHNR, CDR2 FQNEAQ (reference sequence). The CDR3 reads CASSLQGANTEAFF. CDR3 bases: TGTGCCAGCAGCTTACAGGGGGCGAACACTGAAGCTTTCTTT.

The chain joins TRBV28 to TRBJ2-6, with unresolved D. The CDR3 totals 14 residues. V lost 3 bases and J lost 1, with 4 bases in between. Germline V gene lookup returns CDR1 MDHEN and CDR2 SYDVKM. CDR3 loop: CASSFPSGANVLTF. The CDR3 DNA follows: TGTGCCAGCAGTTTCCCATCTGGGGCCAACGTCCTGACTTTC.

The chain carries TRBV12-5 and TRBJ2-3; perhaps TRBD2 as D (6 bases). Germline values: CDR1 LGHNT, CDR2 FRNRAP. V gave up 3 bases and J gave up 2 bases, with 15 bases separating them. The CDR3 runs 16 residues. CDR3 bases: TGTGCTAGTGGTTTCAACCGGGACTTAATCACAGATACGCAGTATTTT. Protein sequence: CASGFNRDLITDTQYF.

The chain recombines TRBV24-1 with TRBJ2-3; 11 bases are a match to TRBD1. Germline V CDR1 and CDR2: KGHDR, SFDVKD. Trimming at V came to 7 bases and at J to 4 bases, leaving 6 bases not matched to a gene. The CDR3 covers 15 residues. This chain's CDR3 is CATSRTGGSADTQYF. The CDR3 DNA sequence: TGTGCCACCAGCAGGACAGGGGGCTCAGCAGATACGCAGTATTTT.

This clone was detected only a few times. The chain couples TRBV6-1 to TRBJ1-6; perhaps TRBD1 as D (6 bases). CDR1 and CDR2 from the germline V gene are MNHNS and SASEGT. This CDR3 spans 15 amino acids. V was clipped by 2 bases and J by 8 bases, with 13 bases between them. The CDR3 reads CASSENLQGDSPLHF. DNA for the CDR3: TGTGCCAGCAGTGAAAATCTACAGGGAGATTCACCCCTCCACTTT.

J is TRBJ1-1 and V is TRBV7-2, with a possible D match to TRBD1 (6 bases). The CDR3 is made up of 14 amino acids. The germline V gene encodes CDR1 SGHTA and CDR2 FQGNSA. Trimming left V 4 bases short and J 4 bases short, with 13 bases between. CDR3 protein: CASSSLDRRTEAFF. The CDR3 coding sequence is TGTGCCAGCAGCTCATTGGACAGACGCACTGAAGCTTTCTTT.

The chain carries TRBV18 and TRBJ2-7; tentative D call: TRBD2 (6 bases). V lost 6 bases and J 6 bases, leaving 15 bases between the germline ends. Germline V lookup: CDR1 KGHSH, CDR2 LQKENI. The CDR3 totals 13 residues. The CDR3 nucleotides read TGTGCCAGCTCCCCGGAGGGGTGGCGCGAGCAGTACTTC. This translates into CASSPEGWREQYF.

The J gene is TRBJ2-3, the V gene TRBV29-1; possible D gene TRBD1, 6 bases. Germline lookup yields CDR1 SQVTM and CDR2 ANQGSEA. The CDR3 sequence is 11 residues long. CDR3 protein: CSQQGAHTQYF. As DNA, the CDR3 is TGCAGTCAACAGGGCGCGCATACGCAGTATTTT.

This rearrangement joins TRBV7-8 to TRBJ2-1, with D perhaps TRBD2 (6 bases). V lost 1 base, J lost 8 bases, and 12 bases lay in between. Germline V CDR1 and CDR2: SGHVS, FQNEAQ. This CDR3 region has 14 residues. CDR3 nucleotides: TGTGCCAGCAGCTTAGTACGGGAGTCCCATGAGCAGTTCTTC. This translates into CASSLVRESHEQFF.

CDR3 amino acids: CASKGLAGAIETQYF. The CDR3 DNA reads TGCGCCAGCAAAGGACTAGCGGGGGCTATAGAGACCCAGTACTTC. This chain uses TRBV10-2 with TRBJ2-5; 13 bases fit TRBD2. V shed 7 bases, J shed 4 bases, and the junction held 6 bases outside the gene matches. This CDR3 has 15 amino acids. Germline V gene data show CDR1 as WSHSY and CDR2 as SAAADI.

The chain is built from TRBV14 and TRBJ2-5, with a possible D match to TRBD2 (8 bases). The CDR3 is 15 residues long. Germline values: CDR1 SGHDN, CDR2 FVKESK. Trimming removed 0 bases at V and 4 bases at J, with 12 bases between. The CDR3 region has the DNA TGTGCCAGCAGCCAAGATCGGGAGGGGGCAGAGACCCAGTACTTC. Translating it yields CASSQDREGAETQYF.

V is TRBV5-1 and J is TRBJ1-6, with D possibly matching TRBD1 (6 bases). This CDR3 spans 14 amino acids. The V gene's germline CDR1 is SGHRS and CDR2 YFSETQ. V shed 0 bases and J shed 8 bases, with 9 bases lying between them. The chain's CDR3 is CASSLDRVDSPLHF. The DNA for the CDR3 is TGCGCCAGCAGCTTGGACAGGGTAGATTCACCCCTCCACTTT.

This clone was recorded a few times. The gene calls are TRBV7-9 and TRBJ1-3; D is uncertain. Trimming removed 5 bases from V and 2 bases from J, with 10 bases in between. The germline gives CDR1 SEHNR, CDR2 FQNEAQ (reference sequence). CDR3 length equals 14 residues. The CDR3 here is CASSGGVAGNTIYF. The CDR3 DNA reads TGTGCCAGCAGCGGAGGTGTGGCTGGAAACACCATATATTTT.

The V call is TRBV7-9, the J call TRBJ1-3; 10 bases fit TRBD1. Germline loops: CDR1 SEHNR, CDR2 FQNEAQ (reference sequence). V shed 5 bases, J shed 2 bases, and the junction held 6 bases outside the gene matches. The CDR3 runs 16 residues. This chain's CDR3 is CASSRQGAVAGNTIYF. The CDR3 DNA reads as TGTGCCAGCAGCCGACAGGGGGCGGTGGCTGGAAACACCATATATTTT.

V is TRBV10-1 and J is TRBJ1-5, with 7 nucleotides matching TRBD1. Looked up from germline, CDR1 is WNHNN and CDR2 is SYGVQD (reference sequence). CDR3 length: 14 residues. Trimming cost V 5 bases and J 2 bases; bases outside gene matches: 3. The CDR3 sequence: CASSPGGGNQPQHF. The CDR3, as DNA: TGCGCCAGCAGTCCAGGGGGAGGCAATCAGCCCCAGCATTTT.